Presented here are 3 T cell receptor beta chains from one specimen sequenced in a study of PD-L1 blockade in urothelial cancer. Clones were sequenced by immunoSEQ multiplex PCR, and TCRdb holds only the in-frame ones, with some missing. The table includes tens of thousands of clones, 85% detected once. Indicated time point: pretreatment peripheral blood. The source was PBMCs, collected around atezolizumab (anti-PD-L1) treatment. The source is a man of 80 years or more with urothelial cancer.

V is TRBV19 and J is TRBJ2-1; weak D call: TRBD2 (6 bases). Trimming stripped 4 bases from V and 8 bases from J, with 21 bases between. CDR3 length: 16 amino acids. Germline V CDR1 and CDR2: LNHDA, SQIVND (reference sequence). The CDR3 DNA reads TGTGCCAGTAGTACCTGGGACTCAACCCAGTCGGATGAGCAGTTCTTC. Translating it yields CASSTWDSTQSDEQFF.

V gene TRBV5-5 combines with J gene TRBJ2-3; perhaps TRBD1 as D (6 bases). This CDR3 comprises 16 residues. Trimming stripped 0 bases from V and 1 base from J, with 12 bases between. The germline gives CDR1 SGHKS, CDR2 YYEKEE (reference sequence). The CDR3 nucleotides read TGTGCCAGCAGCTTGGAGGGACATGGAGGCACAGATACGCAGTATTTT. Protein product: CASSLEGHGGTDTQYF.

V usage is TRBV30 and J usage is TRBJ2-2, with 7 nucleotides matching TRBD1. Germline V CDR1 and CDR2: GTSNPN, SVGIG (reference sequence). The CDR3 length is 15 residues. V was pared by 2 bases and J by 5 bases, with 8 bases of the junction left unmatched. The DNA of the CDR3 is TGTGCCTGGAGTTGGACCCGGACAGGAACCGGGGAGCTGTTTTTT. Protein: CAWSWTRTGTGELFF.